Below are 19 T cell receptor beta chains sequenced from a single sample in a study of early T cells in non-severe SARS-CoV-2 infection. TCRdb ran MiXCR on the 5' RACE reads and lists one entry per CDR3 protein. In the table there are tens of thousands of distinct CDR3 sequences, 11% of which are singletons. Here the sequenced sample was whole blood, taken at baseline. Source of these receptors: an adult who was a healthcare worker with PCR-confirmed SARS-CoV-2 infection or an uninfected control (not recorded which).

At least ten counts were recorded for this clonotype. The chain joins TRBV20-1 to TRBJ2-7; D gene ambiguous. Trimming removed 0 bases from V and 12 bases from J, with 12 bases in between. CDR3 length: 11 residues. Per germline, CDR1 DFQATT and CDR2 SNEGSKA (reference sequence). CDR3 amino acids: CSAREQVDLYF. The CDR3 bases are TGCAGTGCTAGAGAGCAGGTTGATCTGTACTTC.

This clonotype was seen a handful of times. The J gene is TRBJ2-3, the V gene TRBV7-2, with 15 bases that match TRBD2. The CDR3 loop spans 15 amino acids. The germline CDR1 and CDR2 sequences are SGHTA and FQGNSA. Trimming removed 5 bases from V and 6 bases from J; junction bases left unmatched: 3. The CDR3 DNA sequence: TGTGCCAGCAGCCGGACTAGCGGGGGGGTCGATACGCAGTATTTT. Amino acids: CASSRTSGGVDTQYF.

This clonotype appeared a few times. The V and J genes are TRBV7-2 and TRBJ2-3; D is unresolved. Trimming removed 5 bases at V and 1 base at J, with 13 bases between. This CDR3 is built from 15 residues. Germline-derived CDR1 and CDR2 are SGHTA and FQGNSA. CDR3 sequence (DNA): TGTGCCAGCAGCCTCACGCCGGCCGGCACAGATACGCAGTATTTT. Protein sequence: CASSLTPAGTDTQYF.

J is TRBJ2-2 and V is TRBV7-2; 14 nucleotides match TRBD2. Germline V gene data show CDR1 as SGHTA and CDR2 as FQGNSA. J was trimmed by 5 bases and V by 5 bases; bases with no gene match: 7. The length of the CDR3 is 17 residues. The CDR3 reads CASSRTSGGRETGELFF. CDR3 DNA: TGTGCCAGCAGCCGGACTAGCGGGGGGCGGGAAACCGGGGAGCTGTTTTTT.

This clonotype was recorded a few times. J is TRBJ2-3 and V is TRBV4-1, with D maybe TRBD2 (7 bases). The CDR3 spans 15 residues. Trimming removed 0 bases from V and 6 bases from J, with 13 bases in between. Germline V gene data show CDR1 as MGHRA and CDR2 as YSYEKL. CDR3 DNA: TGCGCCAGCAGCCAAGACGGCGGGGGCCGGGATACGCAGTATTTT. Translated, it gives CASSQDGGGRDTQYF.

This sequence joins TRBV9 and TRBJ2-3; tentatively, D is TRBD2 (6 bases). Trimming stripped 4 bases from V and 4 bases from J, with 22 bases between. Germline CDR1 SGDLS, CDR2 YYNGEE. The CDR3 spans 17 residues. This CDR3 is CASSFIQGGGLADTQYF. As DNA, the CDR3 is TGTGCCAGCAGCTTTATACAAGGCGGAGGGTTGGCAGATACGCAGTATTTT.

The gene calls are TRBV12-3 or TRBV12-4 and TRBJ2-1; D ambiguous. The length of the CDR3 is 11 residues. Trimming took off 2 bases at V and 11 bases at J, with 7 bases between the two ends. The CDR3 loop is CASSLTDQQFF. DNA of the CDR3: TGTGCCAGCAGTTTAACGGACCAGCAGTTCTTC.

This clonotype was recorded at least ten times. CDR3 loop: CASSIQGMNEKLFF. The CDR3 nucleotides are TGTGCCAGCAGTATACAGGGGATGAATGAAAAACTGTTTTTT. V gene TRBV12-3 or TRBV12-4 combines with J gene TRBJ1-4, with 7 nucleotides matching TRBD1. The J segment lost 5 bases and the V segment lost 5 bases, leaving 5 bases of the junction unmatched. The CDR3 has 14 residues.

This clonotype has a count of ten or more. V and J are TRBV10-3 and TRBJ2-7; D may match TRBD1 or TRBD2 (5 bases each). The CDR3 spans 14 residues. From germline, CDR1 is ENHRY and CDR2 SYGVKD. Trimming shortened V by 7 bases and J by 4 bases, and 17 bases separated the two germline ends. As DNA, the CDR3 is TGTGCCATCACCCCCGAGAGGGGCCCATACGAGCAGTACTTC. The encoded protein is CAITPERGPYEQYF.

The CDR3 spells CASSQDSGPSNSPLHF. CDR3 nucleotides: TGTGCCAGCAGCCAAGATTCGGGACCGAGTAATTCACCCCTCCACTTT. The chain joins TRBV4-2 to TRBJ1-6, with a possible D match to TRBD1 (5 bases). The V gene's germline CDR1 is LGHNA and CDR2 YNFKEQ. The CDR3 totals 16 residues. Trimming shortened V by 0 bases and J by 6 bases, and 12 bases separated the two germline ends.

This clonotype was counted only a few times. V usage is TRBV5-4 and J usage is TRBJ1-1; no firm D call. This CDR3 has 12 amino acids. V lost 4 bases and J lost 7, with 11 bases in between. Germline V gene lookup returns CDR1 SGHNT and CDR2 YYREEE (reference sequence). The CDR3 reads CASSPKGFEAFF. The CDR3 coding sequence is TGTGCCAGCAGCCCCAAGGGATTTGAAGCTTTCTTT.

This chain links TRBV10-3 with TRBJ1-5, with 10 bases matching TRBD1. CDR1 and CDR2 (germline): ENHRY, SYGVKD. The CDR3 has 14 residues. Germline trimming cut 6 bases from V and 5 bases from J; bases unmatched to any gene: 4. The CDR3 DNA reads as TGTGCCATCAGGGGGACAGGGGAGGATCAGCCCCAGCATTTT. Its protein product is CAIRGTGEDQPQHF.

The table lists this clonotype with a few counts. CDR3 in amino acids: CASSNARQGLSDEQYF. DNA for the CDR3: TGTGCCAGCAGCAACGCTCGACAGGGCCTCTCGGACGAGCAGTACTTC. This chain uses TRBV5-8 with TRBJ2-7; 7 bases are a match to TRBD1. Trimming took 4 bases from V and 5 from J; bases not matched to a gene: 15. CDR3 size: 16 residues. Per germline, CDR1 SGHTS and CDR2 YDEGEE. Full variable domain (outside the CDR3, taken from reference TRBV5-8 and TRBJ2-7): EAGVTQSPTHLIKTRGQQATLRCSPISGHTSVYWYQQALGLGLQFLLWYDEGEERNRGNFPPRFSGRQFPNYSSELNVNALELEDSALYLCASSNARQGLSDEQYFGPGTRLTVT.

This chain links TRBV5-6 with TRBJ1-1; D remains ambiguous. Germline lookup yields CDR1 SGHDT and CDR2 YYEEEE. The V and J ends lost 0 bases and 3 bases respectively, with 9 bases between them. The CDR3 contains 14 residues. The CDR3: CASSLARIHTEAFF. The CDR3 nucleotides read TGTGCCAGCAGCTTGGCCAGGATCCACACTGAAGCTTTCTTT.

The rearrangement links TRBV4-3 to TRBJ1-3, with D uncertain. The CDR3 length is 18 residues. Germline CDR1 and CDR2: LGHNA and YSLEER. V was pared by 1 base and J by 5 bases, with 21 bases between. The CDR3 is CASSQAPGSVSARNTIYF. For the CDR3, the DNA is TGCGCCAGCAGCCAAGCCCCAGGATCTGTTTCGGCTAGAAACACCATATATTTT.

This clonotype came up a few times. The junction and the germline gene differ at one end; a read error may be behind it. This chain joins TRBV12-3 or TRBV12-4 and TRBJ1-1; a weak D match, TRBD1 (5 bases). The CDR3 length is 15 residues. CDR3 nucleotides: TGTGCCAGCAGCTTAGAAGGGGAGCTGAACACTGAAGCTTTCTTT. As protein: CASSLEGELNTEAFF.

This clonotype was counted a few times. This chain links TRBV6-2 or TRBV6-3 with TRBJ2-2, with D perhaps TRBD2 (6 bases). Trimming shortened V by 0 bases and J by 0 bases, and 14 bases separated the two germline ends. Germline assignment: CDR1 MNHEY and CDR2 SVGEGT. This CDR3 comprises 18 residues. In DNA form, the CDR3 reads TGTGCCAGCAGTTACTCAACCCAGGGACTGACGAACACCGGGGAGCTGTTTTTT. It codes for CASSYSTQGLTNTGELFF.

This clonotype was seen repeatedly, ten times or more. The chain uses TRBV7-3 and TRBJ2-7; tentatively, D is TRBD1 or TRBD2 (5 bases each). V was cut by 5 bases and J by 2 bases, with 16 bases left in between. CDR1 is SGHTA and CDR2 is FQGTGA in the germline V gene. CDR3 length equals 15 residues. CDR3 bases: TGTGCCAGCAGCCCGGAGCCGGGACCGACCTACGAGCAGTACTTC. It is translated as CASSPEPGPTYEQYF.

Only one count was recorded for this clonotype. The chain is built from TRBV5-1 and TRBJ1-4, with D tentatively TRBD1 (5 bases). The ends were cut back, 2 bases at V and 5 bases at J, with 16 bases in the middle. This CDR3 contains 16 residues. In germline, CDR1 is SGHRS, CDR2 YFSETQ. CDR3 residues: CASSFSPQGENEKLFF. The DNA of the CDR3 is TGCGCCAGCAGCTTCAGCCCCCAGGGAGAAAATGAAAAACTGTTTTTT.